The rows below give T cell receptor beta chains drawn from one sample of a study of identical twins. TCRdb fed the 5' RACE reads into MiXCR, producing one record per CDR3 protein. The table has around 370,000 distinct CDR3 sequences, 7% to 9.5% seen once. Sequencing was done on a sample of naive T cells sorted from blood. The source of these receptors is a woman aged 45-59 years in good health. The CDR3 runs from the conserved cysteine through the conserved F or W. The D gene is left open where the match is weak. Size is omitted from some rows. Given values are once, few, many or a class for expanded clones.

j_call v_call clone_size d_call cdr3_aa cdr3_nt
TRBJ2-2 TRBV6-1 many - CASSAGPTGELFF TGTGCCAGCAGTGCAGGGCCCACCGGGGAGCTGTTTTTT
TRBJ2-2 TRBV30 few TRBD2 CACPQEREYTGELFF TGTGCCTGCCCCCAGGAGCGGGAGTATACCGGGGAGCTGTTTTTT
TRBJ2-1 TRBV12-3/TRBV12-4 many - CASSISGSSYNEQFF TGTGCCAGCAGTATTAGCGGTTCTTCCTACAATGAGCAGTTCTTC
TRBJ2-4 TRBV6-2/TRBV6-3 - TRBD2 CASSYFSGKAKNIQYF TGTGCCAGCAGTTATTTTAGCGGGAAAGCCAAAAACATTCAGTACTTC
TRBJ2-4 TRBV12-3/TRBV12-4 - - CASRREDDIQYF TGTGCCAGCAGGAGAGAGGACGACATTCAGTACTTC
TRBJ2-7 TRBV20-1 many - CSASSPLERTYEQYF TGCAGTGCCTCGTCCCCCCTCGAGCGGACCTACGAGCAGTACTTC
TRBJ2-1 TRBV3-1 few TRBD2 CASSQTTSRYNEQFF TGTGCCAGCAGCCAAACGACTAGCCGCTACAATGAGCAGTTCTTC
TRBJ2-5 TRBV20-1 - - CSARPSQPYQETQYF TGCAGTGCTCGACCCTCCCAGCCCTACCAAGAGACCCAGTACTTC
TRBJ1-1 TRBV3-1 many TRBD1 CASSQEIWTGRNEAFF TGTGCCAGCAGCCAAGAAATCTGGACAGGGAGGAATGAAGCTTTCTTT
TRBJ2-5 TRBV10-3 many TRBD2 CAISPTSGQETQYF TGTGCCATCAGTCCGACTAGCGGCCAAGAGACCCAGTACTTC
TRBJ2-3 TRBV3-1 - - CASSLSAFSSTDTQYF TGTGCCAGCAGCCTATCAGCATTCTCTAGCACAGATACGCAGTATTTT